Presented here are 2 T cell receptor beta chains from one specimen sequenced in a study of CD8 T cells in Susac syndrome. cDNA came from about 0.5 to 1 ug RNA primed by random hexamers. TCRdb ran MiXCR on the immunoSEQ multiplex PCR reads and lists one entry per CDR3 protein. The table shows under 200,000 distinct CDR3 sequences, with roughly 90% occurring only once. The source material was CD4+ T cells from PBMCs. These receptors were collected from a human donor with Susac syndrome.

This clonotype has a single count. The gene calls are TRBV2 and TRBJ2-3, with D maybe TRBD2 (6 bases). Trimming shortened V by 6 bases and J by 2 bases, and 15 bases separated the two germline ends. Germline V CDR1 and CDR2: SNHLY, FYNNEI. The CDR3 consists of 15 residues. In DNA, the CDR3 is TGTGCCAGCAGGAGACTTTCTAGCGCCACAGATACGCAGTATTTT. This codes for CASRRLSSATDTQYF.

The chain links TRBV5-1 to TRBJ2-2; D not certain. Germline CDR1 SGHRS, CDR2 YFSETQ. This CDR3 has 13 residues. V was trimmed by 1 base and J by 6 bases, leaving 7 bases between them. CDR3 in DNA: TGCGCCAGCAGCTTGAGGGAAGCCGGGGAGCTGTTTTTT. This gives the protein CASSLREAGELFF.